This is a list of T cell receptor beta chains from one sample in a study of technical replicates of blood from a handful of donors. This table comes from immunoSEQ multiplex PCR, and its TCRdb copy is limited to in-frame clones, with some not included. This sample has some 68,000 clones, with roughly 92% found just once. The sequencing sample was made of T cells isolated from PBMCs. The origin of the receptors is a human donor in good health. Each CDR3 is given with its conserved first and last residue. The D gene is left open where the match is weak. Size tells how often a clone was seen (once, few, many) or the class of an expanded clone, and some rows leave it out.

>.|TRBD1|TRBJ1-3|TRBV29-1
TGCAGCGTCCCTAGGGCAGGGGGTGGAAACACCATATATTTT
CSVPRAGGGNTIYF
>.|TRBD1|TRBJ2-7|TRBV6-6
TGTGCCAGCAGTTACGGGGGACAGGTCCTATCCTACGAGCAGTACTTC
CASSYGGQVLSYEQYF
>.|.|TRBJ2-7|TRBV19
TGTGCCAGTAGTACGGACGGGGCCTACGAGCAGTACTTC
CASSTDGAYEQYF
>.|.|TRBJ2-2|TRBV12-5
TGTGCTAGTGGTTTGGTCTCCAGAAACACCGGGGAGCTGTTTTTT
CASGLVSRNTGELFF
>.|TRBD2|TRBJ2-7|TRBV5-1
TGCGCCAGTTCCCCGACTAGCATCCACGAGCAGTACTTC
CASSPTSIHEQYF
>.|.|TRBJ1-1|TRBV29-1
TGCAGCGGGACGGGGACATGGGGAAACACTGAAGCTTTCTTT
CSGTGTWGNTEAFF
>.|TRBD2|TRBJ2-3|TRBV11-3
TGTGCCAGCAGCCCGGGACTAGCGGGAGGGCCTGAGGATACGCAGTATTTT
CASSPGLAGGPEDTQYF
>once|TRBD1|TRBJ2-7|TRBV19
TGTGCCAGTAGTATCGGTACAGGGGGCGCCTACGAGCAGTACTTC
CASSIGTGGAYEQYF
>.|.|TRBJ2-3|TRBV10-3
TGTGCCATCAGCCCAGGGGAGGGGACCACAGATACGCAGTATTTT
CAISPGEGTTDTQYF
>few|.|TRBJ1-1|TRBV30
TGTGCCTGGAGTGTCCATGGCAGAACTATTGAAGCTTTCTTT
CAWSVHGRTIEAFF
>.|TRBD1|TRBJ1-1|TRBV28
TGTGCCAGCAGCGGACAGGCGGACACTGAAGCTTTCTTT
CASSGQADTEAFF
>.|.|TRBJ2-3|TRBV6-6
TGTGCCAGCAGTTACGGGCTATCCACAGATACGCAGTATTTT
CASSYGLSTDTQYF
>.|.|TRBJ2-7|TRBV6-5
TGTGCCAGCAGTTACCGTTACAGGGAAACCTCCTACGAGCAGTACTTC
CASSYRYRETSYEQYF
>.|TRBD1|TRBJ1-2|TRBV28
TGTGCCAGCAGCCTAATTTACGGGGACAGGGAAGGTGGCTACACCTTC
CASSLIYGDREGGYTF
>.|.|TRBJ2-7|TRBV4-3
TGCGCCAGCAGCCGTGTTACAGGGAGTAGTTACGAGCAGTACTTC
CASSRVTGSSYEQYF
>.|TRBD1|TRBJ2-5|TRBV15
TGTGCCACCAGCAAAGACAGGGGGTGGGGTGAGACCCAGTACTTC
CATSKDRGWGETQYF
>.|TRBD2|TRBJ2-7|TRBV10-3
TGTGCCATCAGTGAGCCGGAAAAGCGGGAGGATATGGAGCAGTACTTC
CAISEPEKREDMEQYF
>.|TRBD2|TRBJ2-2|TRBV28
TGTGCCAGCAGCCCGGCGGGAGATACCGGGGAGCTGTTTTTT
CASSPAGDTGELFF
>.|.|TRBJ2-2|TRBV19
TGTGCCAGTAGGGCTACAGGAAACACCGGGGAGCTGTTTTTT
CASRATGNTGELFF
>.|TRBD1|TRBJ1-4|TRBV30
TGTGCCTGGAGTGCACCTTGGACAGGAGAGGAAAAACTGTTTTTT
CAWSAPWTGEEKLFF
>.|.|TRBJ2-2|TRBV6-5
TGTGCCAGCAGTCAAGGGACACCCGGGGAGCTGTTTTTT
CASSQGTPGELFF
>.|TRBD1|TRBJ1-4|TRBV11-3
TGTGCCAGCAGCCGGGGACAGGGCAATGAAAAACTGTTTTTT
CASSRGQGNEKLFF
>.|TRBD1|TRBJ1-4|TRBV5-8
TGTGCCAGCAGCTCGGGACAGCCAAATGAAAAACTGTTTTTT
CASSSGQPNEKLFF
>.|TRBD2|TRBJ2-3|TRBV2
TGTGCCAGCAGTCGACTAGCGGGAGGCACAGATACGCAGTATTTT
CASSRLAGGTDTQYF
>.|TRBD1|TRBJ2-1|TRBV7-3
TGTGCCAGCAGCTTAACAGGGACAGGCTACAATGAGCAGTTCTTC
CASSLTGTGYNEQFF
>.|.|TRBJ2-7|TRBV11-3
TGTGCCAGCGGAGAGAACACACCCTACGAGCAGTACTTC
CASGENTPYEQYF
>.|.|TRBJ1-1|TRBV11-1
TGTGCCAGCAAACCTGATCTAGGGAGGGGGACTGAAGCTTTCTTT
CASKPDLGRGTEAFF
>.|.|TRBJ1-4|TRBV7-9
TGTGCCAGCAGCTTACGGTACGGCGGCGAAAAACTGTTTTTT
CASSLRYGGEKLFF
>.|.|TRBJ2-7|TRBV5-6
TGTGCCAGCAGCTTGCCCATAGACGGGTCCTACGAGCAGTACTTC
CASSLPIDGSYEQYF
>.|.|TRBJ2-7|TRBV7-8
TGTGCCAGCAGCCCCAAGCGAGATCCCTCCTACGAGCAGTACTTC
CASSPKRDPSYEQYF
>.|TRBD2|TRBJ2-1|TRBV28
TGTGCCAGCACCCCGGGCGGGAGCATCTCCAATGAGCAGTTCTTC
CASTPGGSISNEQFF
>.|.|TRBJ1-4|TRBV19
TGTGCCAGTAGTCTACACAGAAATACTAATGAAAAACTGTTTTTT
CASSLHRNTNEKLFF